The clone carrying this T cell receptor beta chain has only one observation. Its antigen is currently unknown. Sequenced by immunoSEQ multiplex PCR; TCRdb stores in-frame clones only, minus some. Of just over 80,000 clones listed, 75% to 90% are singletons. The CDR3 contains 16 residues. The germline gives CDR1 SGHRS, CDR2 YFSETQ. The V gene end was trimmed by 0 bases and the J gene end by 5 bases; junction bases not matched to a gene: 11. This record comes from a study of T cell responses to AZD1222 COVID-19 vaccine. The study, taken as a whole, reports: As reported, nearly half of all spike-specific TCRs target variant regions that are unmutated. AZD1222 recipients seropositive at baseline numbered only 5 to 7. White British people made up most donors, females outnumbered males, and clonal diversity was possibly underestimated. Two doses of AZD1222 preceded a rise in Spike-specific TCR breadth and depth.

The chain carries TRBV5-1 and TRBJ2-7, with 7 bases identical to TRBD1. The sequence was collected from an adult in good health. The sequences come from peripheral blood, collected on day 0 of AZD1222 vaccination. CDR3 bases: TGCGCCAGCAGCTTGGGGTGGCGACAGGGTACCAACGAGCAGTACTTC. This gives the protein CASSLGWRQGTNEQYF. The whole variable domain, remainder taken from reference TRBV5-1 and TRBJ2-7, is KAGVTQTPRYLIKTRGQQVTLSCSPISGHRSVSWYQQTPGQGLQFLFEYFSETQRNKGNFPGRFSGRQFSNSRSEMNVSTLELGDSALYLCASSLGWRQGTNEQYFGPGTRLTVT.